The 13 T cell receptor beta chains given below trace back to one sample, sequenced in a study of T cell responses to AZD1222 COVID-19 vaccine. Repertoires were generated with immunoSEQ multiplex PCR, while TCRdb's copy carries only in-frame clones and drops some. The top ten clones hold around 7% of a sample with some 130,000 clones, around nine tenths of them seen once. This sample comprised peripheral blood, obtained on day 0 of AZD1222 vaccination. The origin of the receptors is an adult in good health.

V and J are TRBV3-1 (or the pseudogene TRBV3-2) and TRBJ1-2; D is unresolved. The V end lost 0 bases, the J end lost 0 bases, and 26 bases lay between the germline ends. The CDR3 runs 21 residues. CDR1 is LGHDT and CDR2 is YNNKEL in the germline V gene (reference sequence). The CDR3 is CASSQDLVRSVPRLPNYGYTF. As DNA, the CDR3 is TGTGCCAGCAGCCAAGATCTTGTCAGGTCTGTTCCTCGTCTTCCTAACTATGGCTACACCTTC.

This clone was detected only once. The chain carries TRBV7-6 and TRBJ2-2; maybe TRBD1 (5 bases). Per the germline V gene, CDR1 is SGHVS and CDR2 is FNYEAQ. The CDR3 has 16 amino acids. Trimming took off 7 bases at V and 4 bases at J, with 19 bases between the two ends. The CDR3 DNA reads as TGTGCCAGCACACAACCTGGTCAGGGAAGCACCGGGGAGCTGTTTTTT. Translated: CASTQPGQGSTGELFF.

This chain connects TRBV15 to TRBJ1-2; no clear D gene. V lost 0 bases and J 4 bases, leaving 9 bases between the germline ends. Germline CDR1 LNHNV, CDR2 YYDKDF (reference sequence). The CDR3 runs 14 residues. CDR3 DNA: TGTGCCACCAGCAGAGATAGAGGGATCTATGGCTACACCTTC. Translated: CATSRDRGIYGYTF.

The CDR3 nucleotides read TGTGCCAGCAGCTCCGAAGACAGGGGGCGCTTCGTAGAGACCCAGTACTTC. Its protein is CASSSEDRGRFVETQYF. V and J are TRBV7-9 and TRBJ2-5; TRBD1 matches at 10 bases. This CDR3 contains 17 residues. With V trimmed by 4 bases and J by 4 bases, 12 bases remained unmatched. The germline V gene encodes CDR1 SEHNR and CDR2 FQNEAQ (reference sequence).

This chain uses TRBV5-1 with TRBJ2-3, with TRBD2 identical over 10 bases. CDR1 is SGHRS, CDR2 YFSETQ, per germline. J was trimmed by 2 bases and V by 0 bases; bases with no gene match: 9. This CDR3 contains 18 residues. In nucleotides, the CDR3 is TGCGCCAGCAGCTTGGGTGGTAGCGGGGGGACCGCCACAGATACGCAGTATTTT. Amino acid sequence: CASSLGGSGGTATDTQYF. Supplemented by reference TRBV5-1 and TRBJ2-3, the full variable domain reads KAGVTQTPRYLIKTRGQQVTLSCSPISGHRSVSWYQQTPGQGLQFLFEYFSETQRNKGNFPGRFSGRQFSNSRSEMNVSTLELGDSALYLCASSLGGSGGTATDTQYFGPGTRLTVL.

This clone was recorded only once. The chain couples TRBV24-1 to TRBJ2-2; 8 bases map to TRBD1. V gave up 5 bases and J gave up 2 bases; unmatched junction bases: 6. The CDR3 has 16 amino acids. CDR1 KGHDR and CDR2 SFDVKD come from the germline V gene. The CDR3 here is CATSGPGGSNTGELFF. CDR3 DNA: TGTGCCACCAGTGGTCCAGGGGGCTCTAACACCGGGGAGCTGTTTTTT.

V usage is TRBV6-2 or TRBV6-3 and J usage is TRBJ1-2; D is unresolved. This CDR3 comprises 11 residues. Germline V gives CDR1 MNHEY, CDR2 SVGEGT. V was shortened by 6 bases and J by 8 bases, with 10 bases between the two germline ends. CDR3 sequence reads: CASSAGGGYTF. The CDR3 DNA reads as TGTGCCAGCAGCGCCGGCGGAGGCTACACCTTC.

This chain uses TRBV16 with TRBJ1-3, with D tentatively TRBD1 (5 bases). The CDR3 contains 17 residues. Germline lookup yields CDR1 KGHSY and CDR2 FQNENV. V dropped 4 bases and J dropped 6 bases, with 22 bases sitting between them. As DNA, the CDR3 is TGTGCCAGCAGCCCAGCTCCACAGGCAGTACACCCAAACACCATATATTTT. Its translation is CASSPAPQAVHPNTIYF.

This chain links TRBV24-1 with TRBJ1-1; a weak D match, TRBD1 (5 bases). The V and J ends lost 4 bases and 9 bases respectively, with 11 bases between them. Germline loops: CDR1 KGHDR, CDR2 SFDVKD. The CDR3 has 12 amino acids. The CDR3 is CATSDMGEKAFF. CDR3 sequence (DNA): TGTGCCACCAGTGACATGGGGGAAAAAGCTTTCTTT.

The rearrangement links TRBV4-2 to TRBJ1-1; D is unresolved. CDR1 and CDR2 (germline): LGHNA, YNFKEQ. Between the trimmed V and J ends, which lost 8 bases and 1 base, there was a span of 8 bases. The CDR3 loop spans 12 amino acids. CDR3 amino acids: CASENPNTEAFF. In DNA, the CDR3 is TGTGCCAGCGAGAACCCGAACACTGAAGCTTTCTTT.

The chain carries TRBV5-1 and TRBJ1-1; 8 nucleotides agree with TRBD1. The CDR3 is 15 amino acids. With V trimmed by 0 bases and J by 1 base, 2 bases remained unmatched. Germline CDR1 SGHRS, CDR2 YFSETQ. The CDR3 DNA reads TGCGCCAGCAGCTTGGCCGGGACAGGGAACACTGAAGCTTTCTTT. The encoded protein is CASSLAGTGNTEAFF.

This rearrangement joins TRBV4-1 to TRBJ2-3; 7 nucleotides align to TRBD2. The germline V gene has CDR1 MGHRA and CDR2 YSYEKL. This CDR3 contains 18 residues. Trimming removed 2 bases from V and 6 bases from J; junction bases left unmatched: 17. CDR3 sequence (DNA): TGCGCCAGCAGCCAAACTCGTCTTTCTAGCGGCACGAAGGATACGCAGTATTTT. Its translation: CASSQTRLSSGTKDTQYF.

The chain has TRBV7-8 and TRBJ2-1; D gene unclear. Germline assignment: CDR1 SGHVS and CDR2 FQNEAQ. The V end was cut by 1 base, the J end by 9 bases, with 13 bases between. The CDR3 runs 14 residues. The CDR3 nucleotides are TGTGCCAGCAGCTTAGATACAGCTGTCGGTGAGCAGTTCTTC. Its translation is CASSLDTAVGEQFF.